This TCR beta chain was captured in a study of shared clonotypes between healthy human individuals. TCRdb's copy holds only in-frame clones and misses some; the assay was immunoSEQ multiplex PCR. The sample carries 2 million to 3 million clones, roughly 93% recorded once. The CDR3 spans 14 residues. V trimming: 0 bases; J trimming: 5 bases; junction bases outside the gene matches: 2. The germline gives CDR1 SGHRS, CDR2 YFSETQ. Broader study findings: Naive CD4 clonotype sharing across several donors was about 5%.

Turning to this clone: What it recognizes is unknown.

The TCR comes from a man in his late teens or twenties in good health. Some clones in this sample may be carry-over from other donors' samples. Specimen: naive CD4+ T cells from PBMCs. Subset described: CD45RA+ positively selected. The gene calls are TRBV5-1 and TRBJ2-3; 8 bases map to TRBD2. The CDR3 is CASSLGTSLDTQYF. The CDR3 DNA reads as TGCGCCAGCAGCTTGGGGACTAGCCTAGATACGCAGTATTTT.